This T cell receptor beta chain is from a study of cytomegalovirus exposure and HLA in healthy donors. The germline V gene has CDR1 SGDLS and CDR2 YYNGEE. The CDR3 runs to 15 residues. V shed 3 bases and J shed 4 bases, with 14 bases lying between them. Details on this clone: Its matching antigen is unknown.

Libraries were prepared by immunoSEQ multiplex PCR; TCRdb keeps only in-frame clonotypes and omits some of them. The table shows about 160,000 clones, with roughly 90% occurring only once. Study results and caveats: The classifier, whose performance was assessed in both the original and validation cohorts, reportedly diagnosed cytomegalovirus status with high specificity and sensitivity.

The chain joins TRBV9 to TRBJ1-3; D is ambiguous. Sequenced: PBMCs. This TCR was recovered from a young woman in good health and CMV-seronegative. The CDR3 region is CASSALRGSGNTIYF. The CDR3 DNA reads as TGTGCCAGCAGCGCTCTGCGGGGTTCGGGAAACACCATATATTTT. Complete variable domain (other parts from reference TRBV9 and TRBJ1-3): DSGVTQTPKHLITATGQRVTLRCSPRSGDLSVYWYQQSLDQGLQFLIQYYNGEERAKGNILERFSAQQFPDLHSELNLSSLELGDSALYFCASSALRGSGNTIYFGEGSWLTVV.